Each of the 17 T cell receptor beta chains below was sequenced from the same sample in a study of blood T cell repertoires in COVID-19. The table came from immunoSEQ multiplex PCR; TCRdb's copy has only in-frame clones and leaves some out. Among roughly 130,000 clones listed, roughly 83% were seen once. Sequencing input: peripheral blood. Every receptor here comes from a woman between 50 and 59 years old with acute or convalescent COVID-19.

The genes are TRBV20-1 and TRBJ2-1; D possibly corresponds to TRBD2 (6 bases). Deletions cut 0 bases from V and 10 bases from J, with 7 bases between. The germline gives CDR1 DFQATT, CDR2 SNEGSKA (reference sequence). This CDR3 contains 11 residues. The CDR3 loop reads CSARDREEQFF. CDR3 DNA sequence: TGCAGTGCTAGAGACCGGGAGGAGCAGTTCTTC.

The rearrangement uses TRBV7-9 and TRBJ1-2; 9 positions match TRBD1. Germline V gene lookup returns CDR1 SEHNR and CDR2 FQNEAQ (reference sequence). V dropped 8 bases and J dropped 0; count of bases not matched to a gene: 13. This CDR3 comprises 17 residues. CDR3 nucleotide sequence: TGTGCCAGCCGACCCCGGGACAGGGAAGGCCCTAACTATGGCTACACCTTC. Amino acid sequence: CASRPRDREGPNYGYTF.

V is TRBV27 and J is TRBJ2-7; 9 nucleotides agree with TRBD1. The CDR3 spans 16 residues. Germline lookup yields CDR1 MNHEY and CDR2 SMNVEV (reference sequence). Trimming removed 3 bases from V and 3 bases from J; junction bases left unmatched: 9. CDR3 protein: CASSFTQGAAFYEQYF. CDR3 DNA sequence: TGTGCCAGCAGTTTCACACAGGGGGCTGCCTTCTACGAGCAGTACTTC.

In its sample, this clone was seen once. Compared with germline, one end of the junction differs, possibly owing to a read error. The V gene is TRBV11-3, the J gene TRBJ2-2; D gene uncertain. The CDR3 covers 14 residues. From germline, CDR1 is SGHNT and CDR2 YENEEA. Written as DNA, the CDR3 is TGTGTCAGCAGTGAAACCAGGAACACCGGGGAGCTGTTTTTT. This sequence encodes CVSSETRNTGELFF.

The table lists this clone with a count of one. The V call is TRBV5-6, the J call TRBJ1-1, with a tentative D call TRBD1 (6 bases). The CDR3 has 12 residues. V shed 6 bases and J shed 6 bases, with 12 bases lying between them. Germline assignment: CDR1 SGHDT and CDR2 YYEEEE. CDR3 coding DNA: TGTGCCAGCACCTCGAACAGGGCTGAAGCTTTCTTT. Translation: CASTSNRAEAFF.

CDR3 in amino acids: CASGLGTGAITGELFF. The CDR3 nucleotides read TGTGCTAGTGGTTTGGGGACAGGGGCAATCACCGGGGAGCTGTTTTTT. This chain connects TRBV12-5 to TRBJ2-2; 9 bases agree with TRBD1. Germline CDR1 LGHNT, CDR2 FRNRAP. After removal of 1 base from V and 4 bases from J, the junction contained 4 bases not matched to a gene. The CDR3 runs to 16 residues.

For this clone: The germline gene is not matched at one end of the junction; a read error may be the cause. The J gene is TRBJ2-7, the V gene TRBV10-2, with TRBD1 matching 9 bases. The CDR3 is 15 amino acids. Germline CDR1 reads WSHSY; CDR2 reads SAAADI. The CDR3 sequence: CASSEGGQGSFEQYF. The CDR3 DNA reads TGCGCCAGCAGTGAAGGCGGACAGGGGTCCTTCGAGCAGTACTTC.

This chain's CDR3 is CAGQTTGDGEAFF. As DNA, the CDR3 is TGTGCCGGACAAACGACAGGGGATGGAGAAGCTTTCTTT. The chain uses TRBV30 and TRBJ1-1; 8 bases are a match to TRBD1. With 8 bases clipped from V and 8 bases from J, the junction kept 13 bases outside the gene matches. This CDR3 contains 13 residues. CDR1 GTSNPN and CDR2 SVGIG come from the germline V gene (reference sequence).

The V call is TRBV6-5, the J call TRBJ1-5, with D possibly TRBD1 on 6 matching bases. The CDR3 runs to 14 residues. Trimming removed 6 bases at V and 5 bases at J, with 14 bases between. Germline CDR1 and CDR2: MNHEY and SVGAGI. DNA of the CDR3: TGTGCCAGCAGATCCAGGGGTTTGGATCAGCCCCAGCATTTT. This codes for CASRSRGLDQPQHF.

The rearrangement uses TRBV9 and TRBJ2-1; 7 nucleotides align to TRBD2. CDR3 length equals 16 residues. Trimming removed 0 bases from V and 3 bases from J; junction bases left unmatched: 6. Germline loops: CDR1 SGDLS, CDR2 YYNGEE. The CDR3 bases are TGTGCCAGCAGCGTAGCGGATAGCGGGCTCTACAATGAGCAGTTCTTC. It codes for CASSVADSGLYNEQFF.

The chain is built from TRBV29-1 and TRBJ2-3; D might be TRBD1 (5 bases). Germline lookup yields CDR1 SQVTM and CDR2 ANQGSEA. CDR3 size: 12 residues. The V end lost 4 bases, the J end lost 4 bases, and 9 bases lay between the germline ends. DNA of the CDR3: TGCAGCGTTGTTAGGGGCCCAGATACGCAGTATTTT. It codes for CSVVRGPDTQYF.

The chain recombines TRBV5-1 with TRBJ1-3, with D maybe TRBD1 (6 bases). Trimming shortened V by 4 bases and J by 3 bases, and 14 bases separated the two germline ends. Germline V gene sequence: CDR1 SGHRS, CDR2 YFSETQ. The CDR3 has 15 amino acids. The DNA of the CDR3 is TGCGCCAGCAGCGTTACAGGGTTGAGTGGAAACACCATATATTTT. It encodes CASSVTGLSGNTIYF.

This clone came up once. The rearrangement links TRBV6-5 to TRBJ2-7; 8 nucleotides align to TRBD1. The CDR3 consists of 14 residues. Per germline, CDR1 MNHEY and CDR2 SVGAGI. V lost 6 bases to trimming and J lost 1 base; unmatched junction nucleotides: 5. The CDR3: CASRYRGNSYEQYF. The CDR3 bases are TGTGCCAGCAGATACAGGGGGAATTCCTACGAGCAGTACTTC.

The rearrangement joins TRBV6-6 to TRBJ2-7; 9 bases line up with TRBD1. The CDR3 extends over 15 amino acids. CDR1 MNHNY and CDR2 SVGAGI come from the germline V gene (reference sequence). After removal of 4 bases from V and 4 bases from J, the junction contained 8 bases not matched to a gene. The DNA of the CDR3 is TGTGCCAGCAGTTTGTTTCGACAGGGGGTTTACGAGCAGTACTTC. Translated, it gives CASSLFRQGVYEQYF.

The V gene is TRBV18, the J gene TRBJ1-1; TRBD1 is a possible D gene (6 bases). The V end lost 4 bases, the J end lost 2 bases, and 8 bases lay between the germline ends. The CDR3 totals 13 residues. From germline, CDR1 is KGHSH and CDR2 LQKENI. CDR3 DNA sequence: TGTGCCAGCTCACAAGGGGGAAACACTGAAGCTTTCTTT. This sequence encodes CASSQGGNTEAFF.

The V call is TRBV9, the J call TRBJ1-1; unclear D gene. The germline V gene encodes CDR1 SGDLS and CDR2 YYNGEE. CDR3 length equals 15 residues. V was cut by 1 base and J by 0 bases, with 10 bases left in between. In DNA form, the CDR3 reads TGTGCCAGCAGCGTAAGTGCAGTCATGAACACTGAAGCTTTCTTT. Its protein is CASSVSAVMNTEAFF.

This chain joins TRBV20-1 and TRBJ2-1; D remains ambiguous. This CDR3 has 15 amino acids. Germline CDR1 reads DFQATT; CDR2 reads SNEGSKA (reference sequence). V gave up 3 bases and J gave up 6 bases, with 18 bases separating them. The CDR3 here is CSASRRVSSLNEQFF. The CDR3 nucleotides read TGCAGTGCTAGTCGTCGGGTTTCTAGTCTCAATGAGCAGTTCTTC.